The clone carrying this TCR beta chain has a handful of counts. Its cognate antigen is unknown. Isolated RNA was reverse transcribed in full, so expressed TCRB transcripts were sequenced. Profiled with immunoSEQ multiplex PCR; TCRdb holds only in-frame clones, not every one. The top ten clones hold around 0.5% of a sample with 160,000 or so clones, about 8.3% of them seen once. The CDR3 covers 15 residues. CDR1 and CDR2 (germline): LGHNA, YSLEER. V lost 0 bases to trimming and J lost 3 bases, with 9 bases between them. The record originates from a study of beta chain features in type 1 diabetes. Study-wide results and caveats: A moderate, significant TCRB CDR3 shortening appeared in type 1 diabetes across four CD4+ subsets. Researchers cautioned that cDNA sequencing could over-represent cells with high TCR expression.

The specimen sequenced was central memory CD4+ T cells from blood. The TCR comes from a woman younger than 35 with type 1 diabetes. The chain carries TRBV4-3 and TRBJ2-4, with a tentative D call TRBD2 (6 bases). Here the CDR3 reads CASSQEVGGKNIQYF. The CDR3 DNA is TGCGCCAGCAGCCAAGAGGTGGGGGGCAAAAACATTCAGTACTTC.